The clone carrying this TCR beta chain was seen only a few times. With MiXCR, TCRdb called clones anew from the PCR reads. The table shows tens of thousands of clones, with more than 20% occurring only once. The entry originates in a study of metastatic and nonmetastatic thyroid tumors. Thyroid surgery was performed in patients who had received no treatment beforehand. V was clipped by 4 bases and J by 2 bases; unmatched bases: 6. The germline V gene encodes CDR1 MRHNA and CDR2 SNTAGT. The CDR3 consists of 16 residues. This chain links TRBV6-4 with TRBJ2-2; the match to TRBD2 covers 8 bases. Sequencing was carried out using blood. This TCR derives from a female donor with papillary thyroid cancer or a benign thyroid nodule (not recorded which). Some clones in this sample may be carry-over from other donors' samples. CDR3 protein: CASSAIAGYNTGELFF. The CDR3 DNA reads as TGTGCCAGCAGTGCCATAGCGGGATACAACACCGGGGAGCTGTTTTTT.